This T cell receptor beta chain was recorded in a study of T cell responses to AZD1222 COVID-19 vaccine (dated by TCRdb to the early 2020s). The study in broad terms: AZD1222 recipients whose second dose came at about 4 weeks and those whose second dose came at about 12 weeks were combined into one group, since spike-specific TCR depth and breadth did not differ between the two schedules. TCR sequencing covered 233 trial participants: 200 to 220 given two doses of AZD1222 and around 25 given two doses of MenACWY control vaccine. Trial participants were enrolled by age into 18-55, 56-69 and 70-plus year subgroups, with about 150, 28 and 57 TCR-sequenced participants respectively.

According to the study, the label for this sample's time point signals: baseline before first vaccination. Vaccinee samples were obtained from the UK trials COV001 and COV002, which included a single-blind randomized controlled phase 2/3 trial of AZD1222 (ChAdOx1 nCoV-19) in healthy adults. For TCRbeta chain sequencing, PBMC samples were collected from trial participants at day 0 and at day 28 after the second dose. Beyond this particular receptor, the publication reports: Participants were mostly white British, with more females than males. The authors suggested clonal diversity may have been underestimated. Conclusions about previously exposed vaccinees are limited, since just six AZD1222 recipients were seropositive for SARS-CoV-2 at baseline. No day 14 peak-response samples were available, so repertoires were characterized only after the peak T cell response. The 56-69-year group was small, and its depth increase did not reach significance, likely because of low power. The vaccine-associated CD4 TCRs covered the entire spike protein, and the dominant responses fell in regions 160-218 and 743-854. A significant rise in spike-specific TCR breadth and depth was observed after two AZD1222 doses relative to day 0 and relative to MenACWY recipients. Reportedly, almost half of the unique spike-specific TCRs recognized epitopes lying outside the regions that are mutated in the B.1.351 and B.1.1.7 variants.

About this clone itself: What antigen it recognizes has not been identified. No quality values exist for individual bases; no much larger clone is one base distant.

The germline V gene encodes CDR1 SGDLS and CDR2 YYNGEE. Relative to germline, V is 1 base shorter and J is 4 bases shorter, with 12 bases between their ends. The CDR3 goes from the cysteine to the phenylalanine over 15 residues. The read is trimmed to its CDR3 DNA, 45 bases read in frame from base 1. The CDR3 regions of human TCRbeta chains were analyzed by immunosequencing. Under the source paper's analysis protocol: Repertoire TCRs were checked for matches against a reference library of SARS-CoV-2-specific TCRs that had been generated using the MIRA antigen-specificity platform. Breadth was defined as the fraction of unique TCRs that were SARS-CoV-2-associated, and depth was defined as the fraction of total T cells that were SARS-CoV-2-associated. Using the MIRA data, each spike-specific TCR was mapped to the spike region that the TCR reacts to and placed in a CD4 or CD8 class. Log10-transformed breadth and depth values were compared by one-way ANOVA with Sidak's multiple comparisons tests. The table was pulled from immuneACCESS by TCRdb, which kept in-frame rearrangements only. Such tables lose some clones; where checked, under half of the loss comes from unresolved V genes, and the rest has no known cause. V and J calls and clone size are those listed in that table; D and trimming were worked out from the DNA. Within this sample are 95,000 to 100,000 clones, with roughly nine tenths of them counted one time only. The leading ten clones occupy roughly 1.7% of the sample.

The sequence derives from an adult in good health. The chain was built from TRBV9 and TRBJ2-1, and perhaps TRBD2 as D gene, on 6 matching bases. Source: peripheral blood, taken on day 0 of AZD1222 vaccination. The nucleotide sequence reads TGTGCCAGCAGCGTATCGGGGGAGACGTACAATGAGCAGTTCTTC. The translation is CASSVSGETYNEQFF.